These 8 T cell receptor beta chains were sequenced from one sample in a study of cytomegalovirus exposure and HLA in healthy donors. The PCR ran on 60 Vbeta and 13 Jbeta primers. Sequenced by immunoSEQ multiplex PCR; TCRdb stores in-frame clones only, minus some. The sample holds about 190,000 clones, about 88% seen once. Source material: PBMCs. The receptors originated from a woman in her late teens or twenties in good health and CMV-seronegative.

This clone was detected only a few times. The chain links TRBV11-2 to TRBJ2-2; the D gene is possibly TRBD1 (6 bases). Germline V CDR1 and CDR2: SGHAT, FQNNGV. The CDR3 is made up of 14 amino acids. The germline V and J ends were trimmed by 3 bases and 5 bases, with 10 bases remaining between them. This chain's CDR3 is CASSLNQGTGELFF. Written as DNA, the CDR3 is TGTGCCAGCAGCTTGAATCAGGGGACCGGGGAGCTGTTTTTT.

The V gene is TRBV7-3, the J gene TRBJ2-3; a possible D gene is TRBD2 (6 bases). CDR3 length equals 14 residues. The V gene lost 2 bases and the J gene lost 2 bases, with 8 bases spanning the gap. Germline loops: CDR1 SGHTA, CDR2 FQGTGA. The CDR3 region is CASSLGLPTDTQYF. CDR3 bases: TGTGCCAGCAGCTTAGGACTACCCACAGATACGCAGTATTTT.

The genes are TRBV5-1 and TRBJ1-1; D possibly corresponds to TRBD1 (5 bases). V was trimmed by 0 bases and J by 6 bases, leaving 12 bases between them. The CDR3 has 14 residues. CDR1 and CDR2 (germline): SGHRS, YFSETQ. The CDR3 coding sequence is TGCGCCAGCAGCTTGGCCTCCAGGGAACCTGAAGCTTTCTTT. Translation: CASSLASREPEAFF.

Comments on this clone: In the same sample, other DNA sequences code for this CDR3. V and J are TRBV2 and TRBJ1-1, with 8 bases aligning to TRBD1. V lost 4 bases and J lost 8; bases outside the gene matches: 3. Germline V lookup: CDR1 SNHLY, CDR2 FYNNEI. The CDR3 is 12 amino acids. CDR3 residues: CASSGQGIEAFF. As DNA, the CDR3 is TGTGCCAGCAGTGGACAGGGGATCGAAGCTTTCTTT.

This clone was seen a single time. The chain is built from TRBV9 and TRBJ2-3; TRBD2 agrees at 15 bases. V trimming: 2 bases; J trimming: 4 bases; junction bases outside the gene matches: 14. The CDR3 runs to 20 residues. Germline CDR1 and CDR2: SGDLS and YYNGEE. CDR3 protein: CASSVEGLAGGPALADTQYF. DNA of the CDR3: TGTGCCAGCAGCGTCGAGGGACTAGCGGGAGGCCCAGCCTTGGCAGATACGCAGTATTTT.

The V gene is TRBV28, the J gene TRBJ1-2; 8 nucleotides line up with TRBD1. V was pared by 2 bases and J by 4 bases, with 3 bases of the junction left unmatched. The V gene's germline CDR1 is MDHEN and CDR2 SYDVKM. The CDR3 runs to 14 residues. The DNA of the CDR3 is TGTGCCAGCAGTTTAGGTACAGGGGGCTATGGCTACACCTTC. Translation: CASSLGTGGYGYTF.

This sequence joins TRBV18 and TRBJ2-5; TRBD1 agrees at 12 bases. V shed 3 bases, J shed 9 bases, and the junction held 8 bases outside the gene matches. Germline V gene sequence: CDR1 KGHSH, CDR2 LQKENI. The CDR3 has 15 amino acids. The chain's CDR3 is CASSPPGQGAGAQYF. The CDR3 DNA reads as TGTGCCAGCTCACCTCCGGGACAGGGGGCTGGGGCCCAGTACTTC.

This sequence joins TRBV9 and TRBJ2-3; TRBD2 matches 12 bases. Losses at the gene ends were 3 bases for V and 0 bases for J; bases not matched to a gene: 8. This CDR3 has 18 amino acids. CDR1 and CDR2 (germline): SGDLS, YYNGEE. The CDR3 here is CASSAELGTSGSTDTQYF. CDR3 nucleotides: TGTGCCAGCAGCGCCGAGCTCGGGACTAGCGGGAGCACAGATACGCAGTATTTT.